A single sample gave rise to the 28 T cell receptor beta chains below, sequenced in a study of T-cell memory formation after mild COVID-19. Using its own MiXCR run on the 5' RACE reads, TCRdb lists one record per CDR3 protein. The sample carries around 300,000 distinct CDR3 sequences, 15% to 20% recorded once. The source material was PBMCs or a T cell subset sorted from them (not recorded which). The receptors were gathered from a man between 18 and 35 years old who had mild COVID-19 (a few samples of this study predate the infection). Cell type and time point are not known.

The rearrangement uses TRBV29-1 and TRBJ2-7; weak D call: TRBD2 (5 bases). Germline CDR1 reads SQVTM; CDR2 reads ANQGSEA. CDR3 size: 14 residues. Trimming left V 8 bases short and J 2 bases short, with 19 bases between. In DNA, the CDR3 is TGCAGCACCTCGGGAATGCGGCTAACCTACGAGCAGTACTTC. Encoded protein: CSTSGMRLTYEQYF.

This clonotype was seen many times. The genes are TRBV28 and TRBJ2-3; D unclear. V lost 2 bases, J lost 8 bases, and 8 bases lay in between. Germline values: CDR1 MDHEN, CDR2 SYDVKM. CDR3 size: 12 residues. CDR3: CASSLAGGTQYF. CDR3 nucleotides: TGTGCCAGCAGTTTAGCTGGCGGTACGCAGTATTTT.

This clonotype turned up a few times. CDR3 loop: CASSAPPGRAVENIQYF. The DNA for the CDR3 is TGTGCCAGCTCCGCTCCGCCGGGGAGGGCGGTCGAAAACATTCAGTACTTC. This rearrangement joins TRBV25-1 to TRBJ2-4, with 7 bases that match TRBD2. The CDR3 has 17 residues. Germline V gene data show CDR1 as MGHDK and CDR2 as SYGVNS. The V and J ends lost 8 bases and 5 bases, in that order; junction bases with no gene match: 18.

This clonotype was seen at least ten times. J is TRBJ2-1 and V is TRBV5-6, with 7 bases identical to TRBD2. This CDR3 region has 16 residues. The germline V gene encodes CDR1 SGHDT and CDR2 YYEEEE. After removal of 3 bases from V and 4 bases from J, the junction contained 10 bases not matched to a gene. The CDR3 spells CASSSTSGTTYNEQFF. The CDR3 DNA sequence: TGTGCCAGCAGCTCGACCAGCGGGACTACTTACAATGAGCAGTTCTTC. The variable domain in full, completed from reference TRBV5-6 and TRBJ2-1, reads DAGVTQSPTHLIKTRGQQVTLRCSPKSGHDTVSWYQQALGQGPQFIFQYYEEEERQRGNFPDRFSGHQFPNYSSELNVNALLLGDSALYLCASSSTSGTTYNEQFFGPGTRLTVL.

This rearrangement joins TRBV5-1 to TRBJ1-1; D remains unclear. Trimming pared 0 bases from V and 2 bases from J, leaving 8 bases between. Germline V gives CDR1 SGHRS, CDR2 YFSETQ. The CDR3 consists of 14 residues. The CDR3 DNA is TGCGCCAGCAGCTTGGCCCAGATCAACACTGAAGCTTTCTTT. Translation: CASSLAQINTEAFF.

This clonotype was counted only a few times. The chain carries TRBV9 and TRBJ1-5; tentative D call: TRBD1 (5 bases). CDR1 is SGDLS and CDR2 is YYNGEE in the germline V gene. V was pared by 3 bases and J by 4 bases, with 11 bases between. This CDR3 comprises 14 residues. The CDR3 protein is CASSDTGSNQPQHF. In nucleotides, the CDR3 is TGTGCCAGCAGCGATACAGGTTCTAATCAGCCCCAGCATTTT.

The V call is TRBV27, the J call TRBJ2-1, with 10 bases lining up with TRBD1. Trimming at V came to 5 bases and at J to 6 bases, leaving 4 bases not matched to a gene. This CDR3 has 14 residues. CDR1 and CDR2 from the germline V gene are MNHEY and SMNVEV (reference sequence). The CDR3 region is CASSGWDRGNEQFF. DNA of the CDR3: TGTGCCAGCAGTGGCTGGGACAGGGGCAATGAGCAGTTCTTC.

The CDR3 region has the DNA TGTGCCAGCAGTCGGCTGACAGCGAACTATGGCTACACCTTC. It translates to CASSRLTANYGYTF. The V call is TRBV6-2 or TRBV6-3, the J call TRBJ1-2; maybe TRBD1 (5 bases). The CDR3 length is 14 residues. Germline CDR1 and CDR2: MNHEY and SVGEGT. V lost 5 bases and J 2 bases, leaving 12 bases between the germline ends.

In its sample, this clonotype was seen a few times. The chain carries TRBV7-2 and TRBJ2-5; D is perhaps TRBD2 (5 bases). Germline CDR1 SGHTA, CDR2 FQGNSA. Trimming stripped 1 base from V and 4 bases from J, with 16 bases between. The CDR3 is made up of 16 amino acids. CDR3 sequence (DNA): TGTGCCAGCAGCTTAGAACGGATACGGGGTCGAGAGACCCAGTACTTC. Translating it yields CASSLERIRGRETQYF. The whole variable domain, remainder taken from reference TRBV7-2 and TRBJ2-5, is GAGVSQSPSNKVTEKGKDVELRCDPISGHTALYWYRQSLGQGLEFLIYFQGNSAPDKSGLPSDRFSAERTGGSVSTLTIQRTQQEDSAVYLCASSLERIRGRETQYFGPGTRLLVL.

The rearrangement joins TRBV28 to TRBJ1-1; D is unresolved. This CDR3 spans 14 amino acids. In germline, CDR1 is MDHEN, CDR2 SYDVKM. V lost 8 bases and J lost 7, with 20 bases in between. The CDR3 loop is CASATPDSGGEAFF. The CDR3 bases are TGTGCCAGCGCTACCCCCGATTCCGGAGGTGAAGCTTTCTTT.

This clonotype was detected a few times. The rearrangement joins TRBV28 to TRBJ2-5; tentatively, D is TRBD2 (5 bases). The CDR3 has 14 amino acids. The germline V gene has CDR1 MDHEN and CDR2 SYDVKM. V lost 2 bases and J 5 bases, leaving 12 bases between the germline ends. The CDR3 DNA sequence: TGTGCCAGCAGTTTAGAGGCCCCGGGGGAGACCCAGTACTTC. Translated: CASSLEAPGETQYF. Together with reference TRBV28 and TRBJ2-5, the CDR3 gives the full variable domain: DVKVTQSSRYLVKRTGEKVFLECVQDMDHENMFWYRQDPGLGLRLIYFSYDVKMKEKGDIPEGYSVSREKKERFSLILESASTNQTSMYLCASSLEAPGETQYFGPGTRLLVL.

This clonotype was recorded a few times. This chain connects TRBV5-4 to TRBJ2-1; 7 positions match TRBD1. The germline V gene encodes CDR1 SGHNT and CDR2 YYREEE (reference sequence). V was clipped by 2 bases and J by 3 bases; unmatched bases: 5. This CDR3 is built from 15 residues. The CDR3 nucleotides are TGTGCCAGCAGCTTCAGACAGGGCAACTACAATGAGCAGTTCTTC. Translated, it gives CASSFRQGNYNEQFF.

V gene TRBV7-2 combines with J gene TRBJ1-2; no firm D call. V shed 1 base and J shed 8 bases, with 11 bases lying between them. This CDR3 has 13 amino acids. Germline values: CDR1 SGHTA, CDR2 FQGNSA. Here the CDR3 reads CASSLELTRGYTF. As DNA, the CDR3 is TGTGCCAGCAGCTTAGAGCTTACAAGGGGCTACACCTTC.

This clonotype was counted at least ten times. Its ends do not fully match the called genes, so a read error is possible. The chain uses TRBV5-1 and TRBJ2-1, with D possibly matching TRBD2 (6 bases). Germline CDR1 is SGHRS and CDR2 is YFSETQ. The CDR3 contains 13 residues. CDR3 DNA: TGTGCTAGCAGCTTAGGAGGGTACAATGAGCAGTTCTTC. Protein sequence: CASSLGGYNEQFF. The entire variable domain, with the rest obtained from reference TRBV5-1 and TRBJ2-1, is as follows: KAGVTQTPRYLIKTRGQQVTLSCSPISGHRSVSWYQQTPGQGLQFLFEYFSETQRNKGNFPGRFSGRQFSNSRSEMNVSTLELGDSALYLCASSLGGYNEQFFGPGTRLTVL.

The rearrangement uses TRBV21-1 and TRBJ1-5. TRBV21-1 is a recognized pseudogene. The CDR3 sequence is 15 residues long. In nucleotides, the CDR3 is TGTGCCAGCAGCGGGGACGGAAGGTCCTCTCAGCCCCAGCATTTT. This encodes CASSGDGRSSQPQHF.

The CDR3 loop is CASSVGRGQEQFF. The CDR3 nucleotides read TGTGCCAGCAGCGTAGGCAGGGGACAAGAGCAGTTCTTC. This sequence joins TRBV9 and TRBJ2-1, with D perhaps matching TRBD1 (6 bases). The CDR3 contains 13 residues. The V end lost 0 bases, the J end lost 10 bases, and 11 bases lay between the germline ends. The germline V gene encodes CDR1 SGDLS and CDR2 YYNGEE.

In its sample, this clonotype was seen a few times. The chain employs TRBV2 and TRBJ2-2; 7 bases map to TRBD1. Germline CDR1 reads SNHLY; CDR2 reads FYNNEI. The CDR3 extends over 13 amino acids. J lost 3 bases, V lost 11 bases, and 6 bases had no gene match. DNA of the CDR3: TGTGCCTCCAAGGGGGCGGACACCGGGGAGCTGTTTTTT. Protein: CASKGADTGELFF.

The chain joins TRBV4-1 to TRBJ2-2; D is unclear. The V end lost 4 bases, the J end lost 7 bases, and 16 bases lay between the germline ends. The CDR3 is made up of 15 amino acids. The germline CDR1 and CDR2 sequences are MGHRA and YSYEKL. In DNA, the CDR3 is TGCGCCAGCAGCCCCCAAGGGCTGGTGAACGGGGAGCTGTTTTTT. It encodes CASSPQGLVNGELFF.

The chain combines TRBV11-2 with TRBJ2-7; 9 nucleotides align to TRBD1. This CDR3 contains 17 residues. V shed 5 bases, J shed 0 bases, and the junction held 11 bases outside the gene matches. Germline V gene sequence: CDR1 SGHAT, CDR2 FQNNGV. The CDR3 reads CASSHPRGQGSSYEQYF. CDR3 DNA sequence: TGTGCCAGCAGCCACCCCAGGGGACAGGGAAGCTCCTACGAGCAGTACTTC.

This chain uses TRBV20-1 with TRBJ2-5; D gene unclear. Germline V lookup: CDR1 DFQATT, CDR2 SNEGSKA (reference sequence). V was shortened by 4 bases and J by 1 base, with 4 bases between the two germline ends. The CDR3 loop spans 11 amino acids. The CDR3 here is CSATVQETQYF. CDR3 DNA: TGCAGTGCTACGGTCCAAGAGACCCAGTACTTC.

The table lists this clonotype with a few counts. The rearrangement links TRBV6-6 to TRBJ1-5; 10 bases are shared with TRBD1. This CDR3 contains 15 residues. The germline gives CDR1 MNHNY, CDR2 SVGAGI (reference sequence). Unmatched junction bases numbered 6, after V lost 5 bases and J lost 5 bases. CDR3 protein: CASSPWTGGDQPQHF. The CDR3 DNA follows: TGTGCCAGCAGTCCCTGGACAGGGGGTGATCAGCCCCAGCATTTT.

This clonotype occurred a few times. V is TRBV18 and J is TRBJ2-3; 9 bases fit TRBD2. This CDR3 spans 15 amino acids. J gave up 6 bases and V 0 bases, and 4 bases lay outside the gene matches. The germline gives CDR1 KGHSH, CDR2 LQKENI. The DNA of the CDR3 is TGTGCCAGCTCACCACCTAGCGGGGGCCGCGATACGCAGTATTTT. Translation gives CASSPPSGGRDTQYF.

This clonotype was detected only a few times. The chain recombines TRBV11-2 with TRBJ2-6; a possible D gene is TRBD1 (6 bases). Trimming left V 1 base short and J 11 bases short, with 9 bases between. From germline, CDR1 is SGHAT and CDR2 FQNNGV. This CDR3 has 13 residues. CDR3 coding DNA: TGTGCCAGCAGCTTAGCAGGGGTGCACGTCCTGACTTTC. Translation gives CASSLAGVHVLTF.

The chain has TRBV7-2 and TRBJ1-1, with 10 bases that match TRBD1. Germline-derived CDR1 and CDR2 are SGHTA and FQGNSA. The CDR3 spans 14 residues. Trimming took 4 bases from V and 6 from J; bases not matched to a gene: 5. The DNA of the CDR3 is TGTGCCAGCAGCTACACGACAGGGGGCCCTGAAGCTTTCTTT. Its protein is CASSYTTGGPEAFF. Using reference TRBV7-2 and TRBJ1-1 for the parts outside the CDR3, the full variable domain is GAGVSQSPSNKVTEKGKDVELRCDPISGHTALYWYRQSLGQGLEFLIYFQGNSAPDKSGLPSDRFSAERTGGSVSTLTIQRTQQEDSAVYLCASSYTTGGPEAFFGQGTRLTVV.

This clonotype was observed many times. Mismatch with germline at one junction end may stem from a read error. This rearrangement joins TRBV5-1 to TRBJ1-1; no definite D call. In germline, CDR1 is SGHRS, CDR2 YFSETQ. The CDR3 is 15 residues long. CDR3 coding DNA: TGCGCCAGCAGCTTCCCCCGGGGAGAGAACGCTGAAGCTTTCTTT. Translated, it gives CASSFPRGENAEAFF.

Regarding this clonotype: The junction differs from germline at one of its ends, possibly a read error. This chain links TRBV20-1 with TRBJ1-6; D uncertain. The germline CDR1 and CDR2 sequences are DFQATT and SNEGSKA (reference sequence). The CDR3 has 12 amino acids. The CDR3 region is CSAAAYNSPLHF. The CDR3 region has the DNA TGCAGTGCGGCCGCCTATAATTCACCACTCCACTTT.

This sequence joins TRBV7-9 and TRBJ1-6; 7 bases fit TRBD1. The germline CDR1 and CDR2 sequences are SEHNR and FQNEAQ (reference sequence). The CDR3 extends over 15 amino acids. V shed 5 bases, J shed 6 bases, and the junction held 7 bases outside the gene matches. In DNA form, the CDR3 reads TGTGCCAGCAGCCCGAGGGGGCACATTAATTCACCCCTCCACTTT. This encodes CASSPRGHINSPLHF.

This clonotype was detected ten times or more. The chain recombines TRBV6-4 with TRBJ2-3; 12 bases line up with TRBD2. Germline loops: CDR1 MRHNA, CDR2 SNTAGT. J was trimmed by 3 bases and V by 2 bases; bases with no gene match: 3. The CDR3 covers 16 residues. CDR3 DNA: TGTGCCAGCAGTGACGCTAGCGGGGGGGCAACAGATACGCAGTATTTT. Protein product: CASSDASGGATDTQYF.